This entry lists 20 T cell receptor beta chains sequenced from one sample in a study of CD8 T cells in Susac syndrome. Random hexamers served to reverse transcribe roughly 0.5 to 1 ug RNA. TCRdb itself ran the immunoSEQ multiplex PCR reads through MiXCR, one entry per CDR3 protein. Here the sample spans 140,000 to 150,000 distinct CDR3 sequences, approximately 96% being singletons. The sample consisted of CD4+ T cells from PBMCs. These receptors were obtained from a human donor with multiple sclerosis.

This chain links TRBV20-1 with TRBJ1-4; D is undetermined. This CDR3 has 11 amino acids. V lost 4 bases and J lost 6, with 6 bases in between. Germline lookup yields CDR1 DFQATT and CDR2 SNEGSKA (reference sequence). CDR3 sequence reads: CSAKEYEKLFF. DNA of the CDR3: TGCAGTGCTAAGGAGTATGAAAAACTGTTTTTT.

V and J are TRBV3-1 and TRBJ2-1; 14 positions match TRBD2. This CDR3 region has 18 residues. V dropped 6 bases and J dropped 0; count of bases not matched to a gene: 7. Germline CDR1 and CDR2: LGHDT and YNNKEL (reference sequence). The CDR3 protein is CASRSRLAGGSSYNEQFF. CDR3 DNA: TGTGCCAGCAGGAGTAGACTAGCGGGGGGGAGCTCCTACAATGAGCAGTTCTTC.

The rearrangement uses TRBV30 and TRBJ1-5; 11 bases line up with TRBD1. With 5 bases clipped from V and 6 bases from J, the junction kept 6 bases outside the gene matches. The germline CDR1 and CDR2 sequences are GTSNPN and SVGIG (reference sequence). This CDR3 comprises 14 residues. CDR3 DNA: TGTGCCTGGGGACAGGGGGCGCAGGGTCAGCCCCAGCATTTT. Translated, it gives CAWGQGAQGQPQHF.

V is TRBV9 and J is TRBJ1-1; D is perhaps TRBD1 (5 bases). Trimming removed 4 bases at V and 1 base at J, with 11 bases between. Per the germline V gene, CDR1 is SGDLS and CDR2 is YYNGEE. The CDR3 has 14 residues. For the CDR3, the DNA is TGTGCCAGCAGCCGTGCCGGGACGAACACTGAAGCTTTCTTT. This translates into CASSRAGTNTEAFF.

The chain employs TRBV20-1 and TRBJ1-2; no clear D gene. The CDR3 extends over 12 amino acids. The germline gives CDR1 DFQATT, CDR2 SNEGSKA (reference sequence). Trimming pared 3 bases from V and 2 bases from J, leaving 7 bases between. The CDR3 nucleotides read TGCAGTGCTAGCACAGACAACTATGGCTACACCTTC. This translates into CSASTDNYGYTF.

In its sample, this clonotype was seen once. V gene TRBV3-1 combines with J gene TRBJ2-7, with 8 bases matching TRBD1. The CDR3 loop spans 14 amino acids. Germline lookup yields CDR1 LGHDT and CDR2 YNNKEL (reference sequence). The junction had 1 base not matched to a gene; V was cut back by 2 bases and J by 1 base. CDR3 protein: CASSQRDRSYEQYF. The DNA of the CDR3 is TGTGCCAGCAGCCAAAGGGACAGGTCCTACGAGCAGTACTTC.

This sequence joins TRBV7-8 and TRBJ2-5, with D tentatively TRBD2 (6 bases). Trimming took 2 bases from V and 4 from J, leaving 14 bases between them. The germline V gene encodes CDR1 SGHVS and CDR2 FQNEAQ. The CDR3 spans 15 residues. This CDR3 is CASSLSGLGGETQYF. CDR3 DNA sequence: TGTGCCAGCAGCTTATCGGGACTGGGGGGAGAGACCCAGTACTTC.

This chain joins TRBV5-6 and TRBJ1-2; D is undetermined. Trimming removed 3 bases at V and 8 bases at J, with 20 bases between. This CDR3 comprises 15 residues. In germline, CDR1 is SGHDT, CDR2 YYEEEE. In DNA form, the CDR3 reads TGTGCCAGCAGCTCGCCCGGCCGTCCGGATCAAGGCTACACCTTC. Protein: CASSSPGRPDQGYTF.

The genes are TRBV30 and TRBJ1-6, with D perhaps TRBD1 (5 bases). Germline CDR1 is GTSNPN and CDR2 is SVGIG (reference sequence). V lost 1 base and J lost 5, with 6 bases in between. This CDR3 has 13 residues. CDR3 coding DNA: TGTGCCTGGAGTGGGACACATAATTCACCCCTCCACTTT. Translating gives CAWSGTHNSPLHF.

This clonotype appeared a single time. This chain uses TRBV27 with TRBJ1-1; D unresolved. Per germline, CDR1 MNHEY and CDR2 SMNVEV (reference sequence). This CDR3 has 13 residues. Trimming shortened V by 2 bases and J by 3 bases, and 7 bases separated the two germline ends. The CDR3 DNA is TGTGCCAGCAGTTTAGAGGGAGACACTGAAGCTTTCTTT. Protein: CASSLEGDTEAFF.

The rearrangement links TRBV7-9 to TRBJ2-3, with 9 bases aligning to TRBD2. Germline V gene data show CDR1 as SEHNR and CDR2 as FQNEAQ (reference sequence). The CDR3 extends over 18 amino acids. Trimming removed 0 bases from V and 1 base from J; junction bases left unmatched: 8. CDR3 region: CASSLALAGGLGTDTQYF. The DNA for the CDR3 is TGTGCCAGCAGCTTAGCTCTCGCGGGGGGGCTTGGCACAGATACGCAGTATTTT.

The chain has TRBV2 and TRBJ2-3; 11 nucleotides match TRBD2. Germline CDR1 reads SNHLY; CDR2 reads FYNNEI. The CDR3 length is 17 residues. The V gene end was trimmed by 8 bases and the J gene end by 6 bases; junction bases not matched to a gene: 16. CDR3 region: CASLTRSGGASIDTQYF. The DNA for the CDR3 is TGTGCCAGCCTAACACGTAGCGGGGGGGCCTCCATCGATACGCAGTATTTT. Variable domain in full (rest from reference TRBV2 and TRBJ2-3): EPEVTQTPSHQVTQMGQEVILRCVPISNHLYFYWYRQILGQKVEFLVSFYNNEISEKSEIFDDQFSVERPDGSNFTLKIRSTKLEDSAMYFCASLTRSGGASIDTQYFGPGTRLTVL.

The chain joins TRBV28 to TRBJ2-7; 7 bases are a match to TRBD2. Germline CDR1 and CDR2: MDHEN and SYDVKM. The CDR3 is 14 amino acids. V was pared by 3 bases and J by 7 bases, with 9 bases of the junction left unmatched. Here the CDR3 reads CASSFGGTLREQYF. The CDR3 DNA sequence: TGTGCCAGCAGTTTCGGGGGGACTCTCAGGGAGCAGTACTTC. Together with reference TRBV28 and TRBJ2-7, the CDR3 gives the full variable domain: DVKVTQSSRYLVKRTGEKVFLECVQDMDHENMFWYRQDPGLGLRLIYFSYDVKMKEKGDIPEGYSVSREKKERFSLILESASTNQTSMYLCASSFGGTLREQYFGPGTRLTVT.

The chain's CDR3 is CSAGGTGTGHYNEQFF. DNA for the CDR3: TGCAGTGCTGGAGGGACAGGGACGGGGCATTACAATGAGCAGTTCTTC. V and J are TRBV20-1 and TRBJ2-1; 9 bases align to TRBD1. CDR3 length: 16 amino acids. Germline CDR1 DFQATT, CDR2 SNEGSKA (reference sequence). V shed 5 bases and J 4 bases; nucleotides not matched to a gene: 12.

The chain links TRBV7-2 to TRBJ1-5; D remains ambiguous. This CDR3 spans 12 amino acids. V shed 3 bases and J shed 7 bases, with 7 bases lying between them. Germline V gene lookup returns CDR1 SGHTA and CDR2 FQGNSA. In nucleotides, the CDR3 is TGTGCCAGCAGCTTTCAGTCCCAGCCCCAGCATTTT. It translates to CASSFQSQPQHF.

The chain recombines TRBV7-9 with TRBJ2-1, with 9 bases that match TRBD2. CDR1 is SEHNR, CDR2 FQNEAQ, per germline (reference sequence). The trim removed 1 base at V and 7 bases at J, leaving 8 bases unmatched. The CDR3 runs to 16 residues. In DNA, the CDR3 is TGTGCCAGCAGCTTAGATGGCGGGAGGGCCTCAAATGAGCAGTTCTTC. Translation gives CASSLDGGRASNEQFF.

This chain uses TRBV27 with TRBJ2-2; TRBD1 agrees at 8 bases. CDR3 size: 14 residues. CDR1 MNHEY and CDR2 SMNVEV come from the germline V gene (reference sequence). Germline trimming cut 6 bases from V and 1 base from J; bases unmatched to any gene: 1. CDR3 DNA sequence: TGTGCCAGCAGGGGGACAGGGAACACCGGGGAGCTGTTTTTT. It translates to CASRGTGNTGELFF.

This rearrangement joins TRBV20-1 to TRBJ1-1; tentative D call: TRBD1 (5 bases). Per the germline V gene, CDR1 is DFQATT and CDR2 is SNEGSKA (reference sequence). The CDR3 length is 14 residues. Trimming took 0 bases from V and 1 from J, leaving 9 bases between them. The CDR3 DNA reads as TGCAGTGCTAGAGATCAGGGTAGGAACACTGAAGCTTTCTTT. As protein: CSARDQGRNTEAFF.

This clonotype has just a few counts. The chain employs TRBV5-1 and TRBJ2-7, with 8 positions matching TRBD1. Germline V gene sequence: CDR1 SGHRS, CDR2 YFSETQ. The CDR3 loop spans 13 amino acids. V lost 7 bases, J lost 0 bases, and 3 bases stayed unmatched. The CDR3 nucleotides read TGCGCCAGCCGGGACAGGAGCTCCTACGAGCAGTACTTC. Translation gives CASRDRSSYEQYF.

The rearrangement links TRBV28 to TRBJ2-2; D gene ambiguous. V lost 2 bases, J lost 1 base, and 11 bases lay in between. CDR3 length equals 16 residues. Germline assignment: CDR1 MDHEN and CDR2 SYDVKM. CDR3 in amino acids: CASSLGGRMNTGELFF. DNA for the CDR3: TGTGCCAGCAGTTTAGGTGGGCGGATGAACACCGGGGAGCTGTTTTTT.